This T cell receptor (beta chain) was recorded in a study of blood T cell repertoires in COVID-19. Background on the study: Material from acute and convalescent COVID-19 was sourced from the United States, Italy and Spain. PBMCs, B-cell-depleted T cells, or T cells provided the cDNA or gDNA that made up the material.

The V end lost 6 bases, the J end lost 0 bases, and 15 bases lay between the germline ends. Germline loops: CDR1 MNHEY, CDR2 SVGEGT. The CDR3 length is 17 residues. Followed longitudinally, the Seattle patients had been enrolled during active infection. In the original analysis: Amplification of reference gene primers was used by the study to estimate nucleated cell counts. TCRdb keeps only in-frame clones here, not all; method: immunoSEQ multiplex PCR. The D gene and trimming were derived from the DNA, and the V and J assignments and clone size from that table. The sample shows 50,000 to 55,000 clones, 82% of them seen only once.

The receptor's source is a man older than 75 with COVID-19, enrolled during active disease. The sequencing sample was made of peripheral blood. The chain joins TRBV6-2 or TRBV6-3 to TRBJ2-6, with a possible D match to TRBD1 (6 bases). CDR3 protein: CASSRHRDTSGANVLTF. The CDR3 region has the DNA TGTGCCAGCAGCCGACACAGGGATACCTCTGGGGCCAACGTCCTGACTTTC.